This TCR beta chain was sequenced in a study of blood T cell repertoires in COVID-19. Study overall: There were acute and convalescent COVID-19 samples, and they came from the United States, Italy and Spain. Nucleic acid was either cDNA or gDNA, and it came from T cells, B-cell-depleted T cells, or PBMCs.

Looked up from germline, CDR1 is ENHRY and CDR2 is SYGVKD. CDR3 length: 15 amino acids. The V and J ends lost 2 bases and 6 bases respectively, with 13 bases between them. In the original analysis: Amplified reference gene primers provided the basis for estimating nucleated cell counts. Some clones are missing from TCRdb's copy, which holds only in-frame ones; the method was immunoSEQ multiplex PCR. That table gives V, J and clone size, and the DNA gave D and trimming. The sample includes approximately 94,000 clones, roughly 80% of them seen just once. The sequenced sample consisted of peripheral blood. The TCR sequence derives from a human donor in a cohort sampled during active COVID-19. The V gene is TRBV10-3, the J gene TRBJ2-2; D may be TRBD1 (5 bases). The CDR3 DNA reads TGTGCCATCAGTGAGCCCCCCCCCAGGGCCGGGGAGCTGTTTTTT. Its protein product is CAISEPPPRAGELFF.